This T cell receptor beta chain emerged from a study of vaccination effects on CD4 cells after COVID-19. The repertoire was sequenced with immunoSEQ multiplex PCR; TCRdb's copy has only in-frame clones and lacks some. The table shows more than 25,000 clones, with approximately 61% occurring only once. Expansion of antigen-specific CD4+ T cells with viral peptide pools was carried out by the ViraFEST assay before sequencing. Having been cultured for about 10 days, the cells underwent CD4+ T cell isolation. None of these healthy vaccinees had been infected with SARS-CoV-2 before vaccination. V dropped 0 bases and J dropped 4 bases, with 7 bases sitting between them. This CDR3 has 14 amino acids. Germline CDR1 reads MNHNY; CDR2 reads SVGAGI (reference sequence). This clone was seen a handful of times. Its antigen remains unknown.

Sequencing used CD4+ T cells from PBMCs cultured with HCoV-229E spike peptides, obtained before COVID-19 vaccination. This sequence was found in a human donor who received a COVID-19 vaccine. The chain carries TRBV6-6 and TRBJ2-1; no firm D call. The CDR3 protein is CASSYSRVYNEQFF. CDR3 coding DNA: TGTGCCAGCAGTTACTCTCGGGTGTACAATGAGCAGTTCTTC.